This record covers a single T cell receptor beta chain. The template for TCR beta VDJ and CDR3 sequence profiling was genomic DNA. TCRdb passed the reads through MiXCR, listing each CDR3 protein once. This sample has roughly 160,000 distinct CDR3 sequences; around 75% occur once, and the top ten carry around 45%. The sequenced patients had an expansion of CD8+CD57+ cells seen by flow cytometry. Blood samples were obtained from patients who had received no prior therapy. The data originate from a study of CD8+CD57+ T cells in acquired aplastic anemia. Study summary: The study obtained an average of about 3.4 ug of DNA from sorted CD4+ and CD8+ cells.

Trimming left V 5 bases short and J 4 bases short, with 9 bases between. The germline V gene encodes CDR1 SNHLY and CDR2 FYNNEI. This CDR3 has 12 amino acids. The receptor was isolated from a human donor with aplastic anemia. Specimen: sorted CD4+, CD8+, or CD8+CD57+ T cells (not recorded which) from PBMCs. This chain joins TRBV2 and TRBJ2-7; D unresolved. DNA of the CDR3: TGTGCCAGCAGTTCCCAAAGTTACGAGCAGTACTTC. It specifies CASSSQSYEQYF.